Many counts were recorded for the clone carrying this TCR beta chain. The antigen is unknown. This record belongs to a study of T cells in Graves' hyperthyroidism and ophthalmopathy. Subjects with ophthalmopathy showed a Clinical Activity Score no lower than 3, a NOSPECS grade no lower than 4, and a duration shorter than 3 months. Thyroid ultrasound and orbital computed tomography, with clinical symptoms and serum thyroxine and TRAb, informed diagnoses. Amplification of TCR beta CDR3 regions used RNA as the template. RT-PCR in the first round (using the HTBI primer set) targeted the TCR CDR3. Using its own MiXCR run on the multiplex PCR reads, TCRdb lists one record per CDR3 protein. The sample yields around 600,000 distinct CDR3 sequences, 13% to 15% seen once. The V gene lost 4 bases and the J gene lost 4 bases, with 13 bases spanning the gap. The CDR3 is made up of 14 amino acids. Germline CDR1 MDHEN, CDR2 SYDVKM.

Study findings and constraints: Most thyroid clonotypes with frequency above 0.001 were detected in blood.

Sample: blood. This sequence originates from a woman aged 18-29 years with Graves' ophthalmopathy. This chain uses TRBV28 with TRBJ1-2; D may be TRBD1 (6 bases). The CDR3 DNA follows: TGTGCCAGCAGTTACTTCGGGGGCCCCTATGGCTACACCTTC. Translated, it gives CASSYFGGPYGYTF.